The rows below give T cell receptor beta chains drawn from one sample of a study of T cell changes during pregnancy in multiple sclerosis. The data were produced by immunoSEQ multiplex PCR, yet TCRdb's version contains in-frame clones alone and is incomplete. The sample carries some 68,000 clones, about 92% recorded once. Sequenced material: peripheral blood, taken in the second trimester of pregnancy. The receptors derive from a female donor in good health, enrolled as a control in a pregnancy study. Both conserved end residues are trimmed from each CDR3. Each record gives: J gene, V gene, CDR3 length, CDR3 protein.

J: TRBJ2-3; V: TRBV6-6; length: 11; CDR3: ASRHGGTDTQY
J: TRBJ2-1; V: TRBV11-1; length: 15; CDR3: ASSSDRPPFKYNEQF
J: TRBJ1-1; V: TRBV10-2; length: 12; CDR3: ASRGGPVNTEAF
J: TRBJ1-1; V: TRBV6-5; length: 13; CDR3: ASTGSRTDLDEAF
J: TRBJ2-3; V: TRBV6-4; length: 14; CDR3: ASSDSAGSSTDTQY
J: TRBJ2-5; V: TRBV9; length: 13; CDR3: ASSIGTGSGETQY
J: TRBJ2-7; V: TRBV5-4; length: 14; CDR3: ASSSDPTGQSYEQY
J: TRBJ2-2; V: TRBV30; length: 11; CDR3: AEQGVTTGELF
J: TRBJ1-2; V: TRBV5-4; length: 13; CDR3: ASSFPPGQPYGYT
J: TRBJ2-1; V: TRBV9; length: 9; CDR3: ASSSINEQF
J: TRBJ2-7; V: TRBV21-1; length: 11; CDR3: ASSKEAGCEQY
J: TRBJ1-4; V: TRBV14; length: 13; CDR3: ASSPGGDSNEKLF
J: TRBJ2-7; V: TRBV15; length: 12; CDR3: ATSRPGTSGWQY
J: TRBJ2-3; V: TRBV2; length: 13; CDR3: ASSGPGQGTDTQY
J: TRBJ2-5; V: TRBV7-9; length: 13; CDR3: ASSLRLEGSETQY
J: TRBJ2-3; V: TRBV4-1; length: 12; CDR3: ASSQVNPRDTQY
J: TRBJ2-5; V: TRBV6-6; length: 14; CDR3: ASSYLLGQSGETQY
J: TRBJ2-3; V: TRBV4-3; length: 12; CDR3: ASSQAAGTDTQY
J: TRBJ2-3; V: TRBV6-5; length: 12; CDR3: ASSPLDPTDTQY
J: TRBJ1-4; V: TRBV18; length: 14; CDR3: ASSPLGTGGNEKLF
J: TRBJ2-1; V: TRBV6-4; length: 13; CDR3: ASSDTSDSYNEQF
J: TRBJ2-1; V: TRBV30; length: 13; CDR3: AWSPGQGMANEQF
J: TRBJ2-5; V: TRBV4-1; length: 11; CDR3: ASSQTRGETQY
J: TRBJ1-2; V: TRBV18; length: 9; CDR3: ASSTNYGYT
J: TRBJ2-7; V: TRBV5-1; length: 11; CDR3: ASTAEGLYEQY
J: TRBJ2-1; V: TRBV11-2; length: 12; CDR3: ASSPLAGGGEQF
J: TRBJ2-3; V: TRBV2; length: 15; CDR3: ASSRASGKLLTDTQY
J: TRBJ1-2; V: TRBV28; length: 11; CDR3: ASSSRGGRGYT
J: TRBJ2-1; V: TRBV28; length: 13; CDR3: ASSFRGGGYNEQF
J: TRBJ1-1; V: TRBV28; length: 11; CDR3: ASSFRQFTEAF